The 20 T cell receptor beta chains listed next were all sequenced from one sample in a study of blood T cell repertoires in COVID-19. Data came from immunoSEQ multiplex PCR; TCRdb stores just in-frame clones and leaves some out. The sample records a few hundred thousand clones, about nine tenths being singletons. The sequencing input was peripheral blood. The origin of the receptors is a man aged 25 to 45 who had recovered from COVID-19.

CDR3 sequence: CASSWWTGGKSEQYF. The CDR3 DNA is TGTGCCAGCAGCTGGTGGACAGGGGGCAAGTCCGAGCAGTACTTC. The chain recombines TRBV7-9 with TRBJ2-7; 11 nucleotides align to TRBD1. The V gene end was trimmed by 4 bases and the J gene end by 6 bases; junction bases not matched to a gene: 8. Germline lookup yields CDR1 SEHNR and CDR2 FQNEAQ (reference sequence). The CDR3 runs 15 residues.

This chain joins TRBV12-5 and TRBJ1-2; 7 bases are shared with TRBD1. The J segment lost 6 bases and the V segment lost 3 bases, leaving 13 bases of the junction unmatched. CDR1 is LGHNT, CDR2 FRNRAP, per germline. This CDR3 has 16 residues. CDR3 sequence: CASGFWGTGGGDGYTF. In DNA, the CDR3 is TGTGCTAGTGGTTTTTGGGGGACCGGAGGGGGCGATGGCTACACCTTC.

This clone was picked up one time. The chain has TRBV11-2 and TRBJ1-1; D is unclear. This CDR3 comprises 13 residues. The V end lost 5 bases, the J end lost 11 bases, and 18 bases lay between the germline ends. Germline lookup yields CDR1 SGHAT and CDR2 FQNNGV. The CDR3 spells CASSLTQRRDAFF. The CDR3 coding sequence is TGTGCCAGCAGCCTAACACAGAGGCGGGATGCTTTCTTT.

This chain uses TRBV7-9 with TRBJ1-1; D uncertain. The CDR3 covers 12 residues. V lost 6 bases and J 7 bases, leaving 12 bases between the germline ends. Germline V gives CDR1 SEHNR, CDR2 FQNEAQ (reference sequence). The CDR3 reads CASSPVILEAFF. As DNA, the CDR3 is TGTGCCAGCAGTCCGGTCATACTTGAAGCTTTCTTT.

The rearrangement joins TRBV4-2 to TRBJ1-2; TRBD1 matches at 9 bases. Germline assignment: CDR1 LGHNA and CDR2 YNFKEQ. V shed 2 bases and J 6 bases; nucleotides not matched to a gene: 7. The CDR3 is 15 amino acids. The CDR3, as DNA: TGTGCCAGCAGCCAAATAGGGGGACAGGGACATGGCTACACCTTC. Its protein is CASSQIGGQGHGYTF.

The CDR3 region is CASSRYLISGADETQYF. The CDR3 region has the DNA TGTGCCAGCAGCCGTTACCTCATCTCAGGGGCCGACGAGACCCAGTACTTC. The genes are TRBV5-6 and TRBJ2-5, with D perhaps matching TRBD1 (6 bases). The CDR3 covers 17 residues. V lost 4 bases and J lost 5, with 24 bases in between. Germline V gene data show CDR1 as SGHDT and CDR2 as YYEEEE.

This chain joins TRBV7-2 and TRBJ2-1; D possibly corresponds to TRBD2 (6 bases). From germline, CDR1 is SGHTA and CDR2 FQGNSA. CDR3 length equals 17 residues. The V end lost 5 bases, the J end lost 3 bases, and 20 bases lay between the germline ends. The CDR3 loop reads CASSPHRRGYRYNEQFF. In DNA form, the CDR3 reads TGTGCCAGCAGCCCCCACCGGCGGGGTTACCGCTACAATGAGCAGTTCTTC.

This clone has only a few counts. This sequence joins TRBV4-2 and TRBJ1-1; 8 bases match TRBD1. Trimming removed 2 bases from V and 4 bases from J; junction bases left unmatched: 9. The germline V gene encodes CDR1 LGHNA and CDR2 YNFKEQ. This CDR3 region has 16 residues. CDR3 residues: CASSQKIRTGSTEAFF. The CDR3 coding sequence is TGTGCCAGCAGCCAAAAGATCCGGACAGGGTCCACTGAAGCTTTCTTT.

The chain has TRBV28 and TRBJ2-5; 9 bases are shared with TRBD1. The ends lost 6 bases at V and 4 bases at J; junction bases unmatched: 6. Germline loops: CDR1 MDHEN, CDR2 SYDVKM. The CDR3 sequence is 14 residues long. The CDR3 loop is CASSSGQGRETQYF. The CDR3 DNA is TGTGCCAGCAGCTCAGGACAGGGGAGAGAGACCCAGTACTTC.

The chain recombines TRBV5-4 with TRBJ2-5; the D gene is possibly TRBD1 (6 bases). CDR3 size: 16 residues. From germline, CDR1 is SGHNT and CDR2 YYREEE (reference sequence). Trimming left V 5 bases short and J 2 bases short, with 19 bases between. The CDR3 nucleotides read TGTGCCAGCAGACTGACGCCGGGACATAATCAAGAGACCCAGTACTTC. It codes for CASRLTPGHNQETQYF.

The DNA for the CDR3 is TGTGCCAGCAGCCGCGGCGGGTTTCGGGAGCAGTACTTC. This encodes CASSRGGFREQYF. The V call is TRBV7-7, the J call TRBJ2-7, with D maybe TRBD2 (5 bases). The V gene's germline CDR1 is SSHAT and CDR2 FNYEAQ (reference sequence). CDR3 length equals 13 residues. V gave up 5 bases and J gave up 7 bases, with 15 bases separating them.

The CDR3 DNA reads TGTGCCAGCAGTTCCTTACTAGCGGGGGGGTTTGAGACCCAGTACTTC. Amino acid sequence: CASSSLLAGGFETQYF. The chain couples TRBV27 to TRBJ2-5, with 13 nucleotides matching TRBD2. Losses at the gene ends were 4 bases for V and 5 bases for J; bases not matched to a gene: 7. CDR1 and CDR2 (germline): MNHEY, SMNVEV (reference sequence). This CDR3 spans 16 amino acids.

This clone was observed a handful of times. V usage is TRBV19 and J usage is TRBJ2-7; D unresolved. CDR1 and CDR2 (germline): LNHDA, SQIVND (reference sequence). The CDR3 contains 16 residues. V lost 5 bases to trimming and J lost 0 bases, with 17 bases between them. The CDR3 region has the DNA TGTGCCAGTAGTCCCGAATTAGCTAAGGCCTCCTACGAGCAGTACTTC. It specifies CASSPELAKASYEQYF.

This chain joins TRBV5-6 and TRBJ1-1; no clear D gene. This CDR3 contains 13 residues. Trimming shortened V by 3 bases and J by 2 bases, and 8 bases separated the two germline ends. CDR1 SGHDT and CDR2 YYEEEE come from the germline V gene. CDR3 sequence (DNA): TGTGCCAGCAGCTGGAGGCAAAACACTGAAGCTTTCTTT. Translating it yields CASSWRQNTEAFF.

This chain connects TRBV24-1 to TRBJ1-6, with 8 nucleotides matching TRBD1. Germline V lookup: CDR1 KGHDR, CDR2 SFDVKD. The trim removed 4 bases at V and 6 bases at J, leaving 4 bases unmatched. This CDR3 is built from 15 residues. The CDR3 bases are TGTGCCACCAGTGACAGCAGGGGGCTTAATTCACCCCTCCACTTT. Protein sequence: CATSDSRGLNSPLHF.

The chain has TRBV11-3 and TRBJ2-1; tentatively, D is TRBD2 (6 bases). The CDR3 runs to 16 residues. V shed 0 bases and J shed 4 bases, with 13 bases lying between them. From germline, CDR1 is SGHNT and CDR2 YENEEA. For the CDR3, the DNA is TGTGCCAGCAGCTTAGATTGGGGGGTGGGATACAATGAGCAGTTCTTC. Translation: CASSLDWGVGYNEQFF.

This CDR3 reads CASSFSTGISSPLHF. The CDR3 DNA reads TGTGCCAGCAGCTTCTCAACAGGGATAAGTTCACCCCTCCACTTT. The chain uses TRBV7-2 and TRBJ1-6; D may be TRBD1 (6 bases). The CDR3 has 15 residues. Germline-derived CDR1 and CDR2 are SGHTA and FQGNSA. With 3 bases removed from V and 9 bases from J, the gap between germline ends came to 15 bases.

This clone was observed many times. Written as DNA, the CDR3 is TGTGCCAGTAGAGGAGCTAACTATGGCTACACCTTC. Translated, it gives CASRGANYGYTF. This chain connects TRBV19 to TRBJ1-2, with D unclear. The CDR3 loop spans 12 amino acids. Germline V gene data show CDR1 as LNHDA and CDR2 as SQIVND (reference sequence). The V end was cut by 6 bases, the J end by 0 bases, with 5 bases between.

This sequence joins TRBV7-9 and TRBJ1-2, with 10 bases matching TRBD1. V lost 5 bases, J lost 4 bases, and 7 bases stayed unmatched. Germline V gene sequence: CDR1 SEHNR, CDR2 FQNEAQ (reference sequence). CDR3 length: 15 residues. The CDR3 region is CASSVDRGPIYGYTF. Written as DNA, the CDR3 is TGTGCCAGCAGCGTCGACAGGGGGCCGATCTATGGCTACACCTTC. Variable domain in full (rest from reference TRBV7-9 and TRBJ1-2): DTGVSQNPRHKITKRGQNVTFRCDPISEHNRLYWYRQTLGQGPEFLTYFQNEAQLEKSRLLSDRFSAERPKGSFSTLEIQRTEQGDSAMYLCASSVDRGPIYGYTFGSGTRLTVV.

The V call is TRBV29-1, the J call TRBJ2-7; possibly TRBD1 for D (7 bases). Germline V gives CDR1 SQVTM, CDR2 ANQGSEA. The V and J ends lost 1 base and 7 bases respectively, with 17 bases between them. The CDR3 extends over 14 amino acids. The CDR3 region has the DNA TGCAGCGTTGAAGGTGGCGGGACAGTGCGAGAGCAGTACTTC. Translation: CSVEGGGTVREQYF.